This note documents a single T cell receptor beta chain sequence. This sample was included in a study of blood T cell repertoires in COVID-19. Some clones are missing from TCRdb's copy, which holds only in-frame ones; the method was immunoSEQ multiplex PCR. This table holds about 210,000 clones, around 89% found once. Which cohort a participant joined came from the clinical history participants gave. The V end was cut by 5 bases, the J end by 2 bases, with 16 bases between. The CDR3 totals 15 residues. CDR1 is SGHAT, CDR2 FQNNGV, per germline. Sequences were obtained from PBMCs or T cells enriched from blood (not recorded which). The genes are TRBV11-2 and TRBJ2-7; tentative D call: TRBD1 (6 bases). This clonotype originated in a middle-aged woman with acute COVID-19. The CDR3 DNA reads TGTGCCAGCAGCCCCATCCGAACAGGGCCCTACGAGCAGTACTTC. Protein product: CASSPIRTGPYEQYF.